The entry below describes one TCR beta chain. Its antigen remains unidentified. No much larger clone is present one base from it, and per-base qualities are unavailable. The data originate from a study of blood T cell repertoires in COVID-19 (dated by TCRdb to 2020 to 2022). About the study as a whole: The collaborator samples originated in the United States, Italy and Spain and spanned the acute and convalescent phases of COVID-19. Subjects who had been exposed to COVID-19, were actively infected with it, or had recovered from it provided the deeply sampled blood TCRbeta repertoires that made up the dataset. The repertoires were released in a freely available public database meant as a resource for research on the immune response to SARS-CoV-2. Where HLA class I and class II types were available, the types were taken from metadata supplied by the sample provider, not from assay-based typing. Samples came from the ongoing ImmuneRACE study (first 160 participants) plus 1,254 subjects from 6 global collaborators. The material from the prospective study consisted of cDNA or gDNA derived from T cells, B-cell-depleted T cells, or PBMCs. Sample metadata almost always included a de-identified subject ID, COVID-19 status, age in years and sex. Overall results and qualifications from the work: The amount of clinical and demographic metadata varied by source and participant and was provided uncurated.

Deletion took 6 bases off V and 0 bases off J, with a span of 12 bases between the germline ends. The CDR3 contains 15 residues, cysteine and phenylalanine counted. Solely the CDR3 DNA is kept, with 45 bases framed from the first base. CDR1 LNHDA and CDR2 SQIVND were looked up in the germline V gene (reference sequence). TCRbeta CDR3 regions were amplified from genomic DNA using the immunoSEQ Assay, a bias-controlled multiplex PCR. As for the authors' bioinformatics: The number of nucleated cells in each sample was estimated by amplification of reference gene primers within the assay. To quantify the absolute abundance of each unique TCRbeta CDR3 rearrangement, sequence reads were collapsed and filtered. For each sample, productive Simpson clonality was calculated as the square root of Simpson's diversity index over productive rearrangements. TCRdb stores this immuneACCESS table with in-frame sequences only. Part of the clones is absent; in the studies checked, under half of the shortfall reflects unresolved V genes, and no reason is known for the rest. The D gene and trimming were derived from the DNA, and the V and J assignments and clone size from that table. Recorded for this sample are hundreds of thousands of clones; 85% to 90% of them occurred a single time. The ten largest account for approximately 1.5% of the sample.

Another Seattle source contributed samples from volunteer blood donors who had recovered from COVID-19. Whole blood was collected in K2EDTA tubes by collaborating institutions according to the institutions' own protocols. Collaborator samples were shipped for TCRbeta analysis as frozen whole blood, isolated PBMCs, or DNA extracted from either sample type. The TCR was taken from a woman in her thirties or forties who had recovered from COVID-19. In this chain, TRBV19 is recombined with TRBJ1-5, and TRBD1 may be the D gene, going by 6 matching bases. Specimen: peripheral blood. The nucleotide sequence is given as TGTGCCAGTAGCCCGGGGGGCCTTAGCAATCAGCCCCAGCATTTT. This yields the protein CASSPGGLSNQPQHF.